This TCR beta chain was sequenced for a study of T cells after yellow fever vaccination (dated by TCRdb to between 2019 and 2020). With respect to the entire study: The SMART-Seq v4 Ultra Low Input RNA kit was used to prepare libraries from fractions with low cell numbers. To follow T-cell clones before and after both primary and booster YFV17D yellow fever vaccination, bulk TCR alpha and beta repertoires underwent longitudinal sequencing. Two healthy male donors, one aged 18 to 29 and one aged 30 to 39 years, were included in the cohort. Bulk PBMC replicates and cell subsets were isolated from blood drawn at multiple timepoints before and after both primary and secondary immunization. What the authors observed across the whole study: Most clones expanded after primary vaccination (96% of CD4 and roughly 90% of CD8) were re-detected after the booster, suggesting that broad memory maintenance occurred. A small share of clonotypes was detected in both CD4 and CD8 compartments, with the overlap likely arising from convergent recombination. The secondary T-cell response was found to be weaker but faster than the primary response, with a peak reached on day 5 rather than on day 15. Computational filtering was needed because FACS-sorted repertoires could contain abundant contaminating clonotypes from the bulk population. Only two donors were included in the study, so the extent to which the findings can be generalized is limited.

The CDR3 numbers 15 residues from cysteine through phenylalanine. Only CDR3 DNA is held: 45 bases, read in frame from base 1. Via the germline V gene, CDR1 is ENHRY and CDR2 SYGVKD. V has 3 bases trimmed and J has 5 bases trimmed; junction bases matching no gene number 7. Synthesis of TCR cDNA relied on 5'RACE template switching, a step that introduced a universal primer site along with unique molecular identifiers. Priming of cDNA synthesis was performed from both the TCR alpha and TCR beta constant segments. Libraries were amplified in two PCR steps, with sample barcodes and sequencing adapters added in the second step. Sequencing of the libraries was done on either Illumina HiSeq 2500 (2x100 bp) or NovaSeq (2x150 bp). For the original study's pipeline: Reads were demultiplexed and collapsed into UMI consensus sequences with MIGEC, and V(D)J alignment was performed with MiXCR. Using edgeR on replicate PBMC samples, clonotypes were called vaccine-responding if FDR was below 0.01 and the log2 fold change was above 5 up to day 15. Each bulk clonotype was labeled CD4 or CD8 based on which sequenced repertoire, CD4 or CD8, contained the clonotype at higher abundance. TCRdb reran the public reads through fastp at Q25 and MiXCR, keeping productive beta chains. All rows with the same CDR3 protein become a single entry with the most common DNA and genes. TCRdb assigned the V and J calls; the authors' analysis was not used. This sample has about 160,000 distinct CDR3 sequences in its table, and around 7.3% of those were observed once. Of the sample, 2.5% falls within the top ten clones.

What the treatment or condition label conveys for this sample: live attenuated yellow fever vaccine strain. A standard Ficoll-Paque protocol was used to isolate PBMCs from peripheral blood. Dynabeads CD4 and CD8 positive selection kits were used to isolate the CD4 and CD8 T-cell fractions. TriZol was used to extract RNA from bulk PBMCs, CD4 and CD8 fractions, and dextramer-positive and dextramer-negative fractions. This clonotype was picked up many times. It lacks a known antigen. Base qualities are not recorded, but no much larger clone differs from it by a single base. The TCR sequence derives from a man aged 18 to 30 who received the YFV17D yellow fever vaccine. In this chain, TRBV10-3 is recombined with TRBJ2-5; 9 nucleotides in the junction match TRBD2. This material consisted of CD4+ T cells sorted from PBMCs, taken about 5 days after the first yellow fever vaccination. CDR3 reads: CAISEGGGARETQYF. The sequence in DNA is TGTGCCATCAGTGAAGGCGGGGGGGCCCGTGAGACCCAGTACTTC.